Here is one T cell receptor beta chain with its context. The antigen this receptor binds is unknown. Base qualities are missing; no much larger clone stands one base away. The collaborating institutions used their own protocols to collect whole blood in K2EDTA tubes. Collaborator samples were shipped for TCRbeta analysis as frozen whole blood, isolated PBMCs, or DNA extracted from either sample type. The germline V gene encodes CDR1 GTSNPN and CDR2 SVGIG (reference sequence). The CDR3 starts with the cysteine, ends with the phenylalanine, and has 11 residues. Only CDR3 DNA remains: 33 bases, in frame from the first base. Deletion took 0 bases off V and 10 bases off J, with a span of 7 bases between the germline ends. The data belong to a study of blood T cell repertoires in COVID-19 (TCRdb year 2020). Study-level background: The collaborator samples originated in the United States, Italy and Spain and spanned the acute and convalescent phases of COVID-19. The material from the prospective study consisted of cDNA or gDNA derived from T cells, B-cell-depleted T cells, or PBMCs. Subjects who had been exposed to COVID-19, were actively infected with it, or had recovered from it provided the deeply sampled blood TCRbeta repertoires that made up the dataset. The repertoires were made available in a free public database intended to serve as a resource for research on the immune response to SARS-CoV-2. The samples were drawn from two sources: the first 160 participants of the ongoing ImmuneRACE study, and approximately 1,300 subjects contributed by 6 global collaborators. The sample metadata nearly always contained a de-identified subject ID, COVID-19 status, age in years and sex. Where available, HLA class I and class II types were obtained from metadata supplied by the sample provider rather than from assay-based typing. General study outcomes and caveats: How much clinical and demographic metadata was included differed by source and by participant, and the metadata was provided uncurated.

The immunoSEQ Assay, a bias-controlled multiplex PCR, was used to amplify TCRbeta CDR3 regions from genomic DNA. For the original study's pipeline: The number of nucleated cells in each sample was estimated by amplification of reference gene primers within the assay. To quantify the absolute abundance of each unique TCRbeta CDR3 rearrangement, sequence reads were collapsed and filtered. For each sample, productive Simpson clonality was calculated as the square root of Simpson's diversity index over productive rearrangements. Entries here come from immuneACCESS through TCRdb and include only in-frame sequences with V and J called. Some clones fail to appear in such tables; in the studies checked, an unresolved V gene covers under half of the shortfall, and the cause of the remainder is unknown. V and J calls and clone size are copied from that table; D and trimming were computed from the DNA. This sample lists 150,000 to 200,000 clones; around four fifths were detected once. About 10% of the sample belongs to the ten largest clones.

The chain was built from TRBV30 and TRBJ2-1, and TRBD1 may be the D gene, going by 5 matching bases. Specimen: peripheral blood. The TCR sequence derives from a woman at least 80 years old with active or convalescent COVID-19. The base sequence is TGTGCCTGGAGTGTCCGACAGGAGCAGTTCTTC. This gives the protein CAWSVRQEQFF. Beyond the CDR3, the reference TRBV30 and TRBJ2-1 genes provide the residues; the full variable domain reads: SQTIHQWPATLVQPVGSPLSLECTVEGTSNPNLYWYRQAAGRGLQLLFYSVGIGQISSEVPQNLSASRPQDRQFILSSKKLLLSDSGFYLCAWSVRQEQFFGPGTRLTVL.